This T cell receptor (beta chain) was sequenced for a study of T cell responses to AZD1222 COVID-19 vaccine. Study findings and constraints: The repertoires were collected only after the peak T cell response. The donors showed a predominance of white British ancestry and of females, with possible underestimation of clonal diversity.

CDR1 and CDR2 from the germline V gene are SGHNT and YYREEE (reference sequence). The germline V and J ends were trimmed by 3 bases and 0 bases, with 9 bases remaining between them. This CDR3 has 14 amino acids. TCRdb keeps only in-frame clones here, not all; method: immunoSEQ multiplex PCR. The sample holds tens of thousands of clones, around nine tenths seen once. Concerning this clone: Its antigen is undetermined.

This sequence joins TRBV5-4 and TRBJ1-1; D unclear. Sequencing was performed on peripheral blood, taken on day 0 of AZD1222 vaccination. The source of this sequence is an adult in good health. The CDR3 spells CASSSQIMNTEAFF. The CDR3 nucleotides read TGTGCCAGCAGCTCTCAAATAATGAACACTGAAGCTTTCTTT.